These T cell receptor beta chains were read from a single sample in a study of shared T cell receptors in the human thymus. Sequencing was performed with immunoSEQ multiplex PCR; in TCRdb, only in-frame clones are kept and a portion is missing. The sample lists just under 550,000 clones, more than 75% occurring once. This sample was shared with a second study, whose subject was human thymus T cells.

Sequenced input: thymocytes. The origin of the receptors is a boy under three years old with a congenital heart defect. Both conserved end residues are part of each CDR3. A D gene is named only where the DNA matches it firmly. Clone sizes are given selectively: once, few, many, or a class where the clone is expanded.

j_gene: TRBJ2-7
v_gene: TRBV5-6
d_gene: NA
abundance: NA
CDR3aa: CASSLSGPREQYF
CDR3nt: TGTGCCAGCAGCTTGAGCGGACCCCGGGAGCAGTACTTC

j_gene: TRBJ2-4
v_gene: TRBV4-1
d_gene: NA
abundance: NA
CDR3aa: CASSQDQWGVSAKNIQYF
CDR3nt: TGCGCCAGCAGCCAAGATCAGTGGGGGGTGTCCGCCAAAAACATTCAGTACTTC

j_gene: TRBJ2-3
v_gene: TRBV4-1
d_gene: NA
abundance: NA
CDR3aa: CASSQAGLSVTDTQYF
CDR3nt: TGCGCCAGCAGCCAAGCGGGACTTAGCGTAACAGATACGCAGTATTTT

j_gene: TRBJ2-7
v_gene: TRBV6-6
d_gene: TRBD1
abundance: once
CDR3aa: CASSYRRDRGRYEQYF
CDR3nt: TGTGCCAGCAGTTACCGAAGGGACAGGGGGAGGTACGAGCAGTACTTC

j_gene: TRBJ2-1
v_gene: TRBV5-4
d_gene: TRBD1
abundance: NA
CDR3aa: CASLGQVGSYNEQFF
CDR3nt: TGTGCCAGCCTGGGACAGGTTGGGAGTTACAATGAGCAGTTCTTC

j_gene: TRBJ2-2
v_gene: TRBV4-1
d_gene: TRBD2
abundance: NA
CDR3aa: CASSQVDGRDGELFF
CDR3nt: TGCGCCAGCAGCCAAGTAGACGGGAGGGACGGGGAGCTGTTTTTT

j_gene: TRBJ2-7
v_gene: TRBV2
d_gene: NA
abundance: NA
CDR3aa: CASSGWVGAIFLFSYEQYF
CDR3nt: TGTGCCAGCAGTGGGTGGGTGGGAGCCATCTTCTTATTCTCCTACGAGCAGTACTTC

j_gene: TRBJ2-7
v_gene: TRBV7-2
d_gene: NA
abundance: NA
CDR3aa: CASSLTSYEQYF
CDR3nt: TGTGCCAGCAGCCTAACCTCCTACGAGCAGTACTTC

j_gene: TRBJ2-3
v_gene: TRBV25-1
d_gene: NA
abundance: NA
CDR3aa: CASSDVERATSTDTQYF
CDR3nt: TGTGCCAGCAGTGATGTGGAGCGGGCCACTAGCACAGATACGCAGTATTTT

j_gene: TRBJ2-3
v_gene: TRBV11-2
d_gene: TRBD2
abundance: NA
CDR3aa: CASSLVLGGRGDTQYF
CDR3nt: TGTGCCAGCAGCTTAGTTCTCGGCGGGAGGGGAGATACGCAGTATTTT

j_gene: TRBJ1-4
v_gene: TRBV5-1
d_gene: TRBD1
abundance: NA
CDR3aa: CASSAGTGTNEKLFF
CDR3nt: TGCGCCAGCAGCGCTGGGACAGGGACTAATGAAAAACTGTTTTTT

j_gene: TRBJ1-2
v_gene: TRBV6-5
d_gene: TRBD1
abundance: NA
CDR3aa: CAAQGQPPTPYGYTF
CDR3nt: TGTGCCGCACAGGGGCAGCCCCCAACCCCCTATGGCTACACCTTC

j_gene: TRBJ2-7
v_gene: TRBV5-1
d_gene: TRBD2
abundance: NA
CDR3aa: CASSHPGMAGGTYEQYF
CDR3nt: TGCGCCAGCAGCCACCCCGGGATGGCGGGAGGAACCTACGAGCAGTACTTC

j_gene: TRBJ2-7
v_gene: TRBV4-3
d_gene: NA
abundance: NA
CDR3aa: CASSQYNGSLYEQYF
CDR3nt: TGCGCCAGCAGCCAATACAACGGGAGCTTATACGAGCAGTACTTC

j_gene: TRBJ2-5
v_gene: TRBV4-1
d_gene: NA
abundance: once
CDR3aa: CASSQEAETQYF
CDR3nt: TGCGCCAGCAGCCAAGAGGCAGAGACCCAGTACTTC

j_gene: TRBJ2-7
v_gene: TRBV5-4
d_gene: NA
abundance: NA
CDR3aa: CASSRSSGDTSGKGHEQYF
CDR3nt: TGTGCCAGCAGCCGATCTTCAGGGGACACCAGCGGGAAGGGACACGAGCAGTACTTC

j_gene: TRBJ2-7
v_gene: TRBV5-4
d_gene: TRBD2
abundance: NA
CDR3aa: CASSLTSGREYEQYF
CDR3nt: TGTGCCAGCAGTCTGACTAGCGGGAGGGAGTACGAGCAGTACTTC

j_gene: TRBJ2-7
v_gene: TRBV2
d_gene: NA
abundance: NA
CDR3aa: CASSESQGRHSYEQYF
CDR3nt: TGTGCCAGCAGTGAATCCCAGGGGCGCCACTCCTACGAGCAGTACTTC

j_gene: TRBJ2-1
v_gene: TRBV10-1
d_gene: TRBD2
abundance: once
CDR3aa: CASSGPSGRAAYNEQFF
CDR3nt: TGCGCCAGCAGCGGGCCTAGCGGGAGGGCCGCCTACAATGAGCAGTTCTTC

j_gene: TRBJ2-1
v_gene: TRBV29-1
d_gene: NA
abundance: NA
CDR3aa: CSVEGRGGSSYNEQFF
CDR3nt: TGCAGCGTTGAAGGAAGGGGCGGATCATCCTACAATGAGCAGTTCTTC

j_gene: TRBJ2-1
v_gene: TRBV29-1
d_gene: NA
abundance: few
CDR3aa: CSVGVLACGNEQFF
CDR3nt: TGCAGCGTTGGTGTCCTAGCTTGCGGGAATGAGCAGTTCTTC

j_gene: TRBJ1-2
v_gene: TRBV15
d_gene: NA
abundance: few
CDR3aa: CATSKGGQGALPYGYTF
CDR3nt: TGTGCCACCAGCAAGGGGGGGCAGGGCGCCCTCCCCTATGGCTACACCTTC

j_gene: TRBJ2-7
v_gene: TRBV18
d_gene: NA
abundance: NA
CDR3aa: CASSPKRYEQYF
CDR3nt: TGTGCCAGCTCACCAAAGCGGTACGAGCAGTACTTC

j_gene: TRBJ2-2
v_gene: TRBV4-1
d_gene: TRBD2
abundance: NA
CDR3aa: CASSLSAGLAGLHGELFF
CDR3nt: TGCGCCAGCAGCCTTAGCGCGGGACTAGCGGGATTGCACGGGGAGCTGTTTTTT

j_gene: TRBJ2-1
v_gene: TRBV9
d_gene: NA
abundance: NA
CDR3aa: CASSVARLAYNEQFF
CDR3nt: TGTGCCAGCAGCGTAGCTCGACTAGCCTACAATGAGCAGTTCTTC

j_gene: TRBJ2-5
v_gene: TRBV6-5
d_gene: TRBD2
abundance: NA
CDR3aa: CASSYSIAGGRETQYF
CDR3nt: TGTGCCAGCAGTTACTCGATCGCGGGAGGGAGAGAGACCCAGTACTTC

j_gene: TRBJ2-1
v_gene: TRBV4-1
d_gene: NA
abundance: NA
CDR3aa: CASSNREGGVSSYNEQFF
CDR3nt: TGCGCCAGCAGCAACAGAGAGGGGGGGGTTAGCTCCTACAATGAGCAGTTCTTC

j_gene: TRBJ1-2
v_gene: TRBV6-5
d_gene: NA
abundance: NA
CDR3aa: CASSYRQGRGVGYTF
CDR3nt: TGTGCCAGCAGTTATCGGCAGGGGAGAGGAGTTGGCTACACCTTC

j_gene: TRBJ2-5
v_gene: TRBV27
d_gene: NA
abundance: NA
CDR3aa: CASSFRRDYQETQYF
CDR3nt: TGTGCCAGCAGTTTTCGGCGAGACTACCAAGAGACCCAGTACTTC

j_gene: TRBJ2-7
v_gene: TRBV5-1
d_gene: TRBD1
abundance: NA
CDR3aa: CASRVGQLSSYEQYF
CDR3nt: TGCGCCAGCAGAGTGGGACAGCTTAGCTCCTACGAGCAGTACTTC

j_gene: TRBJ2-5
v_gene: TRBV7-9
d_gene: NA
abundance: NA
CDR3aa: CASSLRGCETQYF
CDR3nt: TGTGCCAGCAGCTTAAGGGGGTGCGAGACCCAGTACTTC

j_gene: TRBJ2-7
v_gene: TRBV12-5
d_gene: TRBD2
abundance: NA
CDR3aa: CASGPNLTGRLAGLPYEQYF
CDR3nt: TGTGCTAGTGGCCCAAACCTCACAGGGAGACTAGCGGGTTTGCCCTACGAGCAGTACTTC

j_gene: TRBJ2-7
v_gene: TRBV6-1
d_gene: TRBD1
abundance: NA
CDR3aa: CASSPSWTGAYEQYF
CDR3nt: TGTGCCAGCAGTCCATCCTGGACAGGGGCCTACGAGCAGTACTTC

j_gene: TRBJ2-1
v_gene: TRBV28
d_gene: TRBD2
abundance: NA
CDR3aa: CASSPGAGETAEQFF
CDR3nt: TGTGCCAGCAGCCCTGGTGCGGGAGAGACGGCTGAGCAGTTCTTC

j_gene: TRBJ2-7
v_gene: TRBV5-1
d_gene: NA
abundance: NA
CDR3aa: CASSFEPPYEQYF
CDR3nt: TGCGCCAGCAGCTTCGAGCCCCCCTACGAGCAGTACTTC

j_gene: TRBJ2-7
v_gene: TRBV5-6
d_gene: TRBD1
abundance: NA
CDR3aa: CASSLDPGQSNSYEQYF
CDR3nt: TGTGCCAGCAGCTTGGACCCGGGACAGAGCAACTCCTACGAGCAGTACTTC

j_gene: TRBJ1-2
v_gene: TRBV11-3
d_gene: NA
abundance: NA
CDR3aa: CASSWGGMSYTF
CDR3nt: TGTGCCAGCAGCTGGGGCGGGATGAGCTACACCTTC

j_gene: TRBJ2-7
v_gene: TRBV7-6
d_gene: TRBD2
abundance: NA
CDR3aa: CASSLITSGKYEQYF
CDR3nt: TGTGCCAGCAGCTTAATAACTAGCGGGAAGTACGAGCAGTACTTC

j_gene: TRBJ2-7
v_gene: TRBV7-6
d_gene: NA
abundance: NA
CDR3aa: CASSLADRPSYEQYF
CDR3nt: TGTGCCAGCAGCTTAGCGGACAGACCATCCTACGAGCAGTACTTC

j_gene: TRBJ2-1
v_gene: TRBV28
d_gene: NA
abundance: NA
CDR3aa: CASSQPRRSRSYNEQFF
CDR3nt: TGTGCCAGCAGCCAACCTCGCAGGTCCCGGTCTTACAATGAGCAGTTCTTC

j_gene: TRBJ2-7
v_gene: TRBV18
d_gene: TRBD2
abundance: NA
CDR3aa: CASGRGPGNPEQYF
CDR3nt: TGTGCCAGCGGGAGGGGACCGGGGAACCCCGAGCAGTACTTC

j_gene: TRBJ1-4
v_gene: TRBV25-1
d_gene: TRBD1
abundance: NA
CDR3aa: CASSGGETGGREKLFF
CDR3nt: TGTGCCAGCAGTGGCGGAGAAACAGGGGGCCGGGAAAAACTGTTTTTT

j_gene: TRBJ1-1
v_gene: TRBV20-1
d_gene: NA
abundance: NA
CDR3aa: CSARPSAFF
CDR3nt: TGCAGTGCTCGTCCCTCGGCTTTCTTT

j_gene: TRBJ2-2
v_gene: TRBV13
d_gene: NA
abundance: NA
CDR3aa: CASSPPGRDTGELFF
CDR3nt: TGTGCCAGCAGCCCCCCCGGGAGAGACACCGGGGAGCTGTTTTTT

j_gene: TRBJ1-1
v_gene: TRBV5-6
d_gene: NA
abundance: NA
CDR3aa: CASSLGAGRSEAFF
CDR3nt: TGTGCCAGCAGCTTGGGGGCGGGGAGAAGTGAAGCTTTCTTT

j_gene: TRBJ2-5
v_gene: TRBV5-4
d_gene: TRBD2
abundance: few
CDR3aa: CASSLDGGGPRETQYF
CDR3nt: TGTGCCAGCAGCTTGGATGGGGGGGGTCCACGGGAGACCCAGTACTTC

j_gene: TRBJ2-1
v_gene: TRBV29-1
d_gene: TRBD1
abundance: NA
CDR3aa: CSVETGQVKDEQFF
CDR3nt: TGCAGCGTAGAAACGGGACAGGTTAAGGATGAGCAGTTCTTC

j_gene: TRBJ1-5
v_gene: TRBV7-2
d_gene: NA
abundance: NA
CDR3aa: CASSLGSREMGPQHF
CDR3nt: TGTGCCAGCAGCTTAGGATCGAGGGAGATGGGGCCCCAGCATTTT

j_gene: TRBJ2-2
v_gene: TRBV2
d_gene: TRBD2
abundance: NA
CDR3aa: CASSEVAGARGSTGELFF
CDR3nt: TGTGCCAGCAGTGAAGTAGCGGGAGCCAGAGGGAGCACCGGGGAGCTGTTTTTT

j_gene: TRBJ2-5
v_gene: TRBV9
d_gene: NA
abundance: NA
CDR3aa: CASSAPLPAEQETQYF
CDR3nt: TGTGCCAGCAGCGCCCCCCTTCCGGCGGAGCAAGAGACCCAGTACTTC

j_gene: TRBJ1-1
v_gene: TRBV11-3
d_gene: NA
abundance: NA
CDR3aa: CASSLQGRVNTEAFF
CDR3nt: TGTGCCAGCAGCTTACAAGGGAGGGTGAACACTGAAGCTTTCTTT

j_gene: TRBJ2-7
v_gene: TRBV15
d_gene: NA
abundance: NA
CDR3aa: CATSRDKKQPYEQYF
CDR3nt: TGTGCCACCAGCAGAGATAAAAAACAGCCCTACGAGCAGTACTTC

j_gene: TRBJ2-3
v_gene: TRBV5-1
d_gene: TRBD1
abundance: NA
CDR3aa: CASISGQGGDTQYF
CDR3nt: TGCGCCAGCATCTCGGGACAGGGAGGAGATACGCAGTATTTT

j_gene: TRBJ2-7
v_gene: TRBV6-5
d_gene: TRBD2
abundance: NA
CDR3aa: CASTPAGGVDEQYF
CDR3nt: TGTGCCAGCACCCCGGCGGGAGGGGTTGACGAGCAGTACTTC

j_gene: TRBJ1-4
v_gene: TRBV28
d_gene: TRBD1
abundance: NA
CDR3aa: CASSFRTGPSEKLFF
CDR3nt: TGTGCCAGCAGTTTTAGGACAGGGCCCTCTGAAAAACTGTTTTTT